The T cell receptor (beta chain) under discussion was sequenced for a study of cytomegalovirus exposure and HLA in healthy donors. Each donor's status was that of a healthy bone marrow donor. Primers for the PCR totalled 60 Vbeta and 13 Jbeta. The protocol was immunoSEQ multiplex PCR, while the TCRdb copy is restricted to in-frame clones and leaves out a portion. This table holds more than 65,000 clones, about 74% found once. Concerning this clone: Its antigen is not known.

The V gene's germline CDR1 is SGHRS and CDR2 YFSETQ. This CDR3 spans 14 amino acids. Trimming took off 4 bases at V and 6 bases at J, with 15 bases between the two ends. Findings of the study overall: Later analysis associated a missense DCLRE1C variant with TCR beta V- and J-gene trimming.

This TCR derives from a woman aged 55-69 years in good health and CMV-seropositive. V is TRBV5-1 and J is TRBJ2-3; D possibly corresponds to TRBD2 (6 bases). Sample: PBMCs. This CDR3 reads CASSIDSGRDTQYF. In nucleotides, the CDR3 is TGCGCCAGCAGCATCGACTCAGGGAGGGATACGCAGTATTTT.